Shown below are 25 T cell receptor beta chains from a single sample sequenced in a study of blood T cells in healthy people across ages. Then a second PCR, running about 6 to 11 cycles, was carried out with a sample-barcoded 5' primer and a J-beta primer mix. TCRdb ran MiXCR on the 5' RACE reads and lists one entry per CDR3 protein. Found here are over 1.5 million distinct CDR3 sequences, roughly 49% of them singletons; the top ten hold around 2.1%. The sequenced sample consisted of blood. These receptors were taken from a woman aged 40-49 years in good health.

J is TRBJ2-3 and V is TRBV7-2; no definite D call. CDR1 SGHTA and CDR2 FQGNSA come from the germline V gene. The length of the CDR3 is 14 residues. The V gene lost 5 bases and the J gene lost 2 bases, with 11 bases spanning the gap. The CDR3 loop is CASSHFSVTDTQYF. The CDR3, as DNA: TGTGCCAGCAGCCACTTCAGCGTCACAGATACGCAGTATTTT.

The gene calls are TRBV10-3 and TRBJ2-7; perhaps TRBD2 as D (5 bases). V shed 10 bases and J shed 3 bases, with 16 bases lying between them. Germline CDR1 ENHRY, CDR2 SYGVKD. The CDR3 sequence is 13 residues long. The CDR3 DNA is TGTGCCACGCGGACTCCTGGGTACTACGAGCAGTACTTC. Translation: CATRTPGYYEQYF.

This clonotype came up many times. This sequence joins TRBV20-1 and TRBJ2-4; D ambiguous. V was cut by 3 bases and J by 0 bases, with 15 bases left in between. Germline CDR1 DFQATT, CDR2 SNEGSKA (reference sequence). The CDR3 is made up of 16 amino acids. CDR3 amino acids: CSASSLLELAKNIQYF. DNA of the CDR3: TGCAGTGCTAGCAGCCTACTCGAACTAGCCAAAAACATTCAGTACTTC.

This clonotype was counted a few times. The chain recombines TRBV24-1 with TRBJ2-4; D gene unclear. Germline lookup yields CDR1 KGHDR and CDR2 SFDVKD. CDR3 size: 16 residues. Trimming removed 4 bases from V and 0 bases from J, with 12 bases in between. Here the CDR3 DNA reads TGTGCCACCAGTGACGCCCCAGGCCTAGCCAAAAACATTCAGTACTTC. Residues: CATSDAPGLAKNIQYF.

V gene TRBV12-3 or TRBV12-4 combines with J gene TRBJ2-1, with TRBD1 as a possible D gene (6 bases). Deletions cut 6 bases from V and 1 base from J, with 10 bases between. This CDR3 contains 14 residues. As DNA, the CDR3 is TGTGCCAGCAGATATACAGGGTCCTACAATGAGCAGTTCTTC. It encodes CASRYTGSYNEQFF.

The chain uses TRBV6-2 or TRBV6-3 and TRBJ2-1; 8 nucleotides agree with TRBD2. The CDR3 consists of 16 residues. V trimming: 7 bases; J trimming: 7 bases; junction bases outside the gene matches: 15. The germline CDR1 and CDR2 sequences are MNHEY and SVGEGT. The CDR3: CASTATTAGGGNEQFF. As DNA, the CDR3 is TGTGCCAGCACCGCAACGACTGCGGGGGGCGGGAATGAGCAGTTCTTC.

This clonotype was counted between two and nine times. The chain joins TRBV6-5 to TRBJ2-5, with unresolved D. The CDR3 covers 14 residues. V was pared by 6 bases and J by 6 bases, with 17 bases between. The germline V gene encodes CDR1 MNHEY and CDR2 SVGAGI. CDR3 sequence reads: CASSRGVGKQTQYF. As DNA, the CDR3 is TGTGCCAGCAGCCGAGGTGTGGGGAAACAGACCCAGTACTTC.

J is TRBJ2-5 and V is TRBV11-2, with 12 bases that match TRBD2. With 0 bases clipped from V and 2 bases from J, the junction kept 10 bases outside the gene matches. The CDR3 spans 19 residues. CDR1 and CDR2 from the germline V gene are SGHAT and FQNNGV. CDR3 coding DNA: TGTGCCAGCAGCTTAGAGGGCCTAGCGGGGGGGCCGCGGCAAGAGACCCAGTACTTC. Encoded protein: CASSLEGLAGGPRQETQYF.

The genes are TRBV6-1 and TRBJ1-5; the match to TRBD1 covers 9 bases. The V segment lost 5 bases and the J segment 3 bases; nucleotides outside the gene matches: 17. CDR3 length: 19 residues. The V gene's germline CDR1 is MNHNS and CDR2 SASEGT. The CDR3 nucleotides are TGTGCCAGCAGTAAGGGGACAGGGAATTGGGAACGCATCAATCAGCCCCAGCATTTT. It yields the protein CASSKGTGNWERINQPQHF.

The chain employs TRBV12-3 or TRBV12-4 and TRBJ2-3; the match to TRBD1 covers 12 bases. The V segment lost 7 bases and the J segment 4 bases; nucleotides outside the gene matches: 9. The CDR3 runs 16 residues. The CDR3 region has the DNA TGTGCCAGCATCCCAAGAGGGACAGGGGGCGCAGATACGCAGTATTTT. Amino acids: CASIPRGTGGADTQYF.

This sequence joins TRBV28 and TRBJ1-1; 7 nucleotides align to TRBD1. Germline V lookup: CDR1 MDHEN, CDR2 SYDVKM. Trimming cost V 5 bases and J 4 bases; bases outside gene matches: 16. The CDR3 is 17 amino acids. The CDR3, as DNA: TGTGCCAGCAGTCTCCAATGGACAGGCATCATATGCACTGAAGCTTTCTTT. Its translation: CASSLQWTGIICTEAFF.

This clonotype was observed a few times. This chain uses TRBV4-3 with TRBJ2-1, with TRBD2 matching over 7 bases. The CDR3 totals 16 residues. V trimming: 4 bases; J trimming: 0 bases; junction bases outside the gene matches: 6. Per germline, CDR1 LGHNA and CDR2 YSLEER. The CDR3 sequence: CASSPRASGSYNEQFF. DNA of the CDR3: TGCGCCAGCAGCCCCCGCGCTAGCGGCTCCTACAATGAGCAGTTCTTC.

This clonotype was recorded a few times. The chain combines TRBV2 with TRBJ2-3; 8 positions match TRBD2. The V and J ends lost 4 bases and 2 bases, in that order; junction bases with no gene match: 8. The CDR3 contains 16 residues. Germline values: CDR1 SNHLY, CDR2 FYNNEI. The CDR3 loop reads CASSVQAGALTDTQYF. The CDR3, as DNA: TGTGCCAGCAGTGTCCAAGCGGGGGCCCTCACAGATACGCAGTATTTT.

The V and J genes are TRBV20-1 and TRBJ1-2; D is unclear. Germline V gives CDR1 DFQATT, CDR2 SNEGSKA (reference sequence). V was shortened by 0 bases and J by 6 bases, with 29 bases between the two germline ends. This CDR3 has 19 amino acids. The CDR3 reads CSAREPAASPLGLGDGYTF. CDR3 DNA: TGCAGTGCTAGAGAACCTGCGGCGTCCCCGCTAGGTCTAGGAGATGGCTACACCTTC.

The chain recombines TRBV4-1 with TRBJ1-1; D may be TRBD1 (5 bases). This CDR3 region has 14 residues. Germline V CDR1 and CDR2: MGHRA, YSYEKL. Trimming removed 3 bases at V and 1 base at J, with 9 bases between. The CDR3 DNA is TGCGCCAGCAGCCACCTGGGGGGGAACACTGAAGCTTTCTTT. This sequence encodes CASSHLGGNTEAFF.

This clonotype was counted a few times. The chain recombines TRBV7-2 with TRBJ2-5; maybe TRBD2 (5 bases). Trimming took off 5 bases at V and 0 bases at J, with 13 bases between the two ends. Germline V gene lookup returns CDR1 SGHTA and CDR2 FQGNSA. This CDR3 has 15 residues. The CDR3 loop is CASSRGRGHQETQYF. CDR3 bases: TGTGCCAGCAGCCGAGGACGGGGTCACCAAGAGACCCAGTACTTC.

This chain uses TRBV15 with TRBJ2-1; 7 nucleotides line up with TRBD1. With 5 bases clipped from V and 4 bases from J, the junction kept 17 bases outside the gene matches. The V gene's germline CDR1 is LNHNV and CDR2 YYDKDF (reference sequence). The CDR3 length is 18 residues. The CDR3 is CATSGDSTYGELYNEQFF. In DNA, the CDR3 is TGTGCCACCAGCGGGGACAGCACCTATGGGGAGCTTTACAATGAGCAGTTCTTC.

The chain recombines TRBV7-3 with TRBJ2-7, with D perhaps matching TRBD1 (6 bases). This CDR3 spans 12 amino acids. With 9 bases removed from V and 3 bases from J, the gap between germline ends came to 12 bases. Germline V gene sequence: CDR1 SGHTA, CDR2 FQGTGA. The CDR3 DNA reads as TGTGCCAGAAATACAGGGAGCTACGAGCAGTACTTC. It encodes CARNTGSYEQYF. Looking up the rest from reference TRBV7-3 and TRBJ2-7 gives the full variable domain: GAGVSQTPSNKVTEKGKYVELRCDPISGHTALYWYRQSLGQGPEFLIYFQGTGAADDSGLPNDRFFAVRPEGSVSTLKIQRTERGDSAVYLCARNTGSYEQYFGPGTRLTVT.

This chain joins TRBV20-1 and TRBJ1-5, with 7 nucleotides matching TRBD1. V shed 5 bases, J shed 6 bases, and the junction held 4 bases outside the gene matches. Germline CDR1 DFQATT, CDR2 SNEGSKA (reference sequence). The CDR3 covers 12 residues. CDR3: CSAPGGTQPQHF. The CDR3 DNA reads as TGCAGTGCTCCAGGGGGGACTCAGCCCCAGCATTTT.

This clonotype showed up many times. The chain employs TRBV7-2 and TRBJ2-5; 10 positions agree with TRBD1. The CDR3 contains 15 residues. The J segment lost 5 bases and the V segment lost 3 bases, leaving 6 bases of the junction unmatched. Germline V gene lookup returns CDR1 SGHTA and CDR2 FQGNSA. CDR3 DNA: TGTGCCAGCAGCTTCGGACAGGGGGGCCGGGAGACCCAGTACTTC. Translation: CASSFGQGGRETQYF.

The chain links TRBV18 to TRBJ2-1; possibly TRBD1 for D (6 bases). V lost 3 bases and J 4 bases, leaving 10 bases between the germline ends. The CDR3 has 14 residues. CDR1 and CDR2 (germline): KGHSH, LQKENI. The CDR3 reads CASSPADSYNEQFF. The CDR3 DNA reads TGTGCCAGCTCACCGGCGGACAGTTACAATGAGCAGTTCTTC.

The chain carries TRBV7-9 and TRBJ2-7, with D perhaps TRBD2 (5 bases). This CDR3 has 15 residues. V lost 2 bases and J lost 9, with 20 bases in between. From germline, CDR1 is SEHNR and CDR2 FQNEAQ (reference sequence). The CDR3 DNA is TGTGCCAGCAGCTTAAGTTTCCCCGGGATAAGCGCGCAGTACTTC. This sequence encodes CASSLSFPGISAQYF.

The chain links TRBV20-1 to TRBJ2-5; the D is unclear. Trimming shortened V by 1 base and J by 0 bases, and 12 bases separated the two germline ends. Germline-derived CDR1 and CDR2 are DFQATT and SNEGSKA (reference sequence). The CDR3 length is 15 residues. The DNA for the CDR3 is TGCAGTGCTAGAGGTTGGGGTCAGGACCAAGAGACCCAGTACTTC. This codes for CSARGWGQDQETQYF.

DNA for the CDR3: TGTGCCAGCAGGACTAGCAGCTCTGGGGCCAACGTCCTGACTTTC. It yields the protein CASRTSSSGANVLTF. This sequence joins TRBV28 and TRBJ2-6; 7 bases align to TRBD2. CDR3 length equals 15 residues. The V and J ends lost 6 bases and 0 bases, in that order; junction bases with no gene match: 2. From germline, CDR1 is MDHEN and CDR2 SYDVKM.

V and J are TRBV5-1 and TRBJ2-3; 8 nucleotides agree with TRBD1. This CDR3 comprises 14 residues. From germline, CDR1 is SGHRS and CDR2 YFSETQ. With V trimmed by 5 bases and J by 3 bases, 5 bases remained unmatched. CDR3 DNA sequence: TGCGCCAGCAGGGACACAGGGGGGACAGATACGCAGTATTTT. Its translation: CASRDTGGTDTQYF. Full variable domain (outside the CDR3, taken from reference TRBV5-1 and TRBJ2-3): KAGVTQTPRYLIKTRGQQVTLSCSPISGHRSVSWYQQTPGQGLQFLFEYFSETQRNKGNFPGRFSGRQFSNSRSEMNVSTLELGDSALYLCASRDTGGTDTQYFGPGTRLTVL.